The rows below give T cell receptor beta chains drawn from one sample of a study of cytomegalovirus exposure and HLA in healthy donors. The table came from immunoSEQ multiplex PCR; TCRdb's copy has only in-frame clones and leaves some out. This sample yields 140,000 to 150,000 clones, of which roughly 79% are seen a single time; around 6.7% belongs to the top ten. Sequenced material: PBMCs. All receptors come from a woman aged 40 to 55 in good health and CMV-seropositive. The CDR3 runs from the conserved cysteine through the conserved F or W. The D gene is left open where the match is weak. Some rows have no size entry. The others give once, few or many, or a class for an expanded clone.

clone size: .
D gene: .
J gene: TRBJ1-6
V gene: TRBV7-9
CDR3 protein: CASSLYEINSPLHF
CDR3 DNA: TGTGCCAGCAGCTTATACGAGATTAATTCACCCCTCCACTTT

clone size: .
D gene: .
J gene: TRBJ1-1
V gene: TRBV2
CDR3 protein: CASRGHLNTEAFF
CDR3 DNA: TGTGCCAGCCGGGGACATTTGAACACTGAAGCTTTCTTT

clone size: .
D gene: TRBD2
J gene: TRBJ2-5
V gene: TRBV28
CDR3 protein: CASIRGGEKTQYF
CDR3 DNA: TGTGCCAGCATCCGGGGGGGTGAAAAGACCCAGTACTTC

clone size: .
D gene: .
J gene: TRBJ1-6
V gene: TRBV6-6
CDR3 protein: CASSYSGLNSPLHF
CDR3 DNA: TGTGCCAGCAGTTACTCGGGACTTAATTCACCCCTCCACTTT

clone size: .
D gene: .
J gene: TRBJ1-6
V gene: TRBV2
CDR3 protein: CASRPPGQWDSPLHF
CDR3 DNA: TGTGCCAGCAGACCACCGGGACAATGGGATTCACCCCTCCACTTT

clone size: .
D gene: .
J gene: TRBJ2-2
V gene: TRBV5-6
CDR3 protein: CASSLFLANTGELFF
CDR3 DNA: TGTGCCAGCAGCTTGTTCCTTGCGAACACCGGGGAGCTGTTTTTT

clone size: .
D gene: .
J gene: TRBJ1-2
V gene: TRBV18
CDR3 protein: CASSPLQGPEFGGYTF
CDR3 DNA: TGTGCCAGCTCACCACTCCAGGGGCCAGAATTTGGTGGCTACACCTTC

clone size: few
D gene: .
J gene: TRBJ2-7
V gene: TRBV27
CDR3 protein: CASSLRPEVSYEQYF
CDR3 DNA: TGTGCCAGCAGTTTAAGGCCCGAGGTCTCCTACGAGCAGTACTTC

clone size: .
D gene: TRBD1
J gene: TRBJ1-2
V gene: TRBV10-3
CDR3 protein: CAISELRDRGNYGYTF
CDR3 DNA: TGTGCCATCAGTGAACTCCGGGACAGGGGAAACTATGGCTACACCTTC

clone size: .
D gene: .
J gene: TRBJ2-4
V gene: TRBV12-5
CDR3 protein: CASGSQGQNIQYF
CDR3 DNA: TGTGCTAGTGGTTCGCAGGGGCAAAACATTCAGTACTTC

clone size: .
D gene: .
J gene: TRBJ2-6
V gene: TRBV19
CDR3 protein: CASSITSSGANVLTF
CDR3 DNA: TGTGCCAGTAGTATAACTAGCTCTGGGGCCAACGTCCTGACTTTC

clone size: .
D gene: .
J gene: TRBJ1-1
V gene: TRBV5-4
CDR3 protein: CASSTGQGNTEAFF
CDR3 DNA: TGTGCCAGCAGCACTGGACAAGGGAACACTGAAGCTTTCTTT

clone size: once
D gene: TRBD2
J gene: TRBJ2-3
V gene: TRBV6-1
CDR3 protein: CASRRGAITDTQYF
CDR3 DNA: TGTGCCAGCAGGCGGGGGGCCATCACAGATACGCAGTATTTT

clone size: few
D gene: .
J gene: TRBJ2-5
V gene: TRBV4-1
CDR3 protein: CASSQAGVETQYF
CDR3 DNA: TGCGCCAGCAGCCAAGCAGGGGTAGAGACCCAGTACTTC

clone size: .
D gene: .
J gene: TRBJ2-4
V gene: TRBV5-4
CDR3 protein: CASSLGAGELPAKNIQYF
CDR3 DNA: TGTGCCAGCAGCTTGGGAGCTGGGGAGTTACCAGCCAAAAACATTCAGTACTTC

clone size: .
D gene: .
J gene: TRBJ1-2
V gene: TRBV10-2
CDR3 protein: CASSESPRYGYTF
CDR3 DNA: TGCGCCAGCAGTGAGTCGCCGCGGTACGGCTACACCTTC

clone size: .
D gene: .
J gene: TRBJ2-5
V gene: TRBV6-5
CDR3 protein: CASSYSGGAETQYF
CDR3 DNA: TGTGCCAGCAGTTACTCTGGCGGCGCGGAGACCCAGTACTTC

clone size: .
D gene: .
J gene: TRBJ1-2
V gene: TRBV15
CDR3 protein: CATSRVDSDDGYTF
CDR3 DNA: TGTGCCACCAGCAGAGTAGACAGTGACGATGGCTACACCTTC

clone size: .
D gene: .
J gene: TRBJ2-2
V gene: TRBV7-2
CDR3 protein: CASSYRGSGELFF
CDR3 DNA: TGTGCCAGCAGCTATAGGGGGTCCGGGGAGCTGTTTTTT

clone size: .
D gene: .
J gene: TRBJ2-2
V gene: TRBV5-4
CDR3 protein: CASSLTGITGELFF
CDR3 DNA: TGTGCCAGCAGCTTGACAGGAATCACCGGGGAGCTGTTTTTT

clone size: few
D gene: TRBD1
J gene: TRBJ2-2
V gene: TRBV5-1
CDR3 protein: CASSPRTGPNTGELFF
CDR3 DNA: TGCGCCAGCAGCCCAAGGACAGGGCCGAACACCGGGGAGCTGTTTTTT

clone size: .
D gene: .
J gene: TRBJ1-2
V gene: TRBV27
CDR3 protein: CASSLGGPSGYTF
CDR3 DNA: TGTGCCAGCAGCCTCGGGGGACCCTCGGGCTACACCTTC